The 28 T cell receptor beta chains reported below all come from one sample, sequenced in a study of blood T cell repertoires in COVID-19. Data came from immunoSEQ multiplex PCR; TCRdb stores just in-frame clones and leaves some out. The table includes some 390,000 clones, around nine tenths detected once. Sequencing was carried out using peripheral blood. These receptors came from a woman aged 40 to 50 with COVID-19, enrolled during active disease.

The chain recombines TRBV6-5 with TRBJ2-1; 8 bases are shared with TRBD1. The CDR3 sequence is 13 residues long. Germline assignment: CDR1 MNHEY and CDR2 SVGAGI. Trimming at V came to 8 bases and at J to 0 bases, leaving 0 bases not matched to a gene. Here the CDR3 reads CASGQGSYNEQFF. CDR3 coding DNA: TGTGCCAGCGGACAGGGCTCCTACAATGAGCAGTTCTTC.

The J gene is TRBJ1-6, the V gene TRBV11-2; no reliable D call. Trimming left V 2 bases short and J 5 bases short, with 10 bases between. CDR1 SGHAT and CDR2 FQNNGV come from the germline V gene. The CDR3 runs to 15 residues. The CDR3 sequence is CASSLNGGHNSPLHF. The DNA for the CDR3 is TGTGCCAGCAGCTTAAACGGCGGCCATAATTCACCCCTCCACTTT.

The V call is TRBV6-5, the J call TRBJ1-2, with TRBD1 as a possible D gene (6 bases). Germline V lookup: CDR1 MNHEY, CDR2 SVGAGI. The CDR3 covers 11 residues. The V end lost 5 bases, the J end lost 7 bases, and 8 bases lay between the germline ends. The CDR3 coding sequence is TGTGCCAGCAGTACAGGGCTTGGCTACACCTTC. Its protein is CASSTGLGYTF.

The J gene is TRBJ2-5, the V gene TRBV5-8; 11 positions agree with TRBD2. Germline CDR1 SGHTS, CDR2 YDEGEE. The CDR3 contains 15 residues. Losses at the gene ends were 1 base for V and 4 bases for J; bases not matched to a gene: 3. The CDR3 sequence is CASSLTSGSLETQYF. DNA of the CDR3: TGTGCCAGCAGCTTGACTAGCGGGAGCTTAGAGACCCAGTACTTC.

CDR3 coding DNA: TGTGCCAGCAGCAGCGGACAGGGACGTTATGAAAAACTGTTTTTT. It specifies CASSSGQGRYEKLFF. The rearrangement links TRBV28 to TRBJ1-4; 8 nucleotides agree with TRBD1. V shed 6 bases, J shed 6 bases, and the junction held 9 bases outside the gene matches. The CDR3 spans 15 residues. Germline V gene sequence: CDR1 MDHEN, CDR2 SYDVKM.

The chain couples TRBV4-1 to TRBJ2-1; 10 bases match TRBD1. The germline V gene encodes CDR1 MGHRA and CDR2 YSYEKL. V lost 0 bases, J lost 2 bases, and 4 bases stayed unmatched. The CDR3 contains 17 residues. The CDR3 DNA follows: TGCGCCAGCAGCCAAGATGGCGGACAGGGGGCCTACAATGAGCAGTTCTTC. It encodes CASSQDGGQGAYNEQFF.

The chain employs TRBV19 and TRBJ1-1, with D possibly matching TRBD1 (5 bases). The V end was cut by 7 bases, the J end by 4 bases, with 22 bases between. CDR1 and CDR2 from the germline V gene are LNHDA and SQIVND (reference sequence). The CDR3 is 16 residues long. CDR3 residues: CASMIAAGGESTEAFF. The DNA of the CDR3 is TGTGCCAGTATGATAGCCGCGGGGGGAGAAAGCACTGAAGCTTTCTTT. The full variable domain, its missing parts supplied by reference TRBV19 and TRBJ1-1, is DGGITQSPKYLFRKEGQNVTLSCEQNLNHDAMYWYRQDPGQGLRLIYYSQIVNDFQKGDIAEGYSVSREKKESFPLTVTSAQKNPTAFYLCASMIAAGGESTEAFFGQGTRLTVV.

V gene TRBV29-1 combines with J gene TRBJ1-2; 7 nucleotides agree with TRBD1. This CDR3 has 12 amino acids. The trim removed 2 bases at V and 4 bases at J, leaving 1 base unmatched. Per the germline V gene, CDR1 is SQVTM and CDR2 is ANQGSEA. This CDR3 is CSVETGAYGYTF. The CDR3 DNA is TGCAGCGTTGAAACAGGGGCCTATGGCTACACCTTC. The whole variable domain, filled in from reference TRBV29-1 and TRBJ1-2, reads SAVISQKPSRDICQRGTSLTIQCQVDSQVTMMFWYRQQPGQSLTLIATANQGSEATYESGFVIDKFPISRPNLTFSTLTVSNMSPEDSSIYLCSVETGAYGYTFGSGTRLTVV.

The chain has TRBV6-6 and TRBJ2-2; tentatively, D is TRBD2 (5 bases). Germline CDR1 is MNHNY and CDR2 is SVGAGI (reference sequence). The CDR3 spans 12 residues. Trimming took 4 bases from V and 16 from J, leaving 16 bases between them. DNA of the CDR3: TGTGCCAGCAGTTCGCGGGCAGAGGGAAAGTTTTTT. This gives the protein CASSSRAEGKFF.

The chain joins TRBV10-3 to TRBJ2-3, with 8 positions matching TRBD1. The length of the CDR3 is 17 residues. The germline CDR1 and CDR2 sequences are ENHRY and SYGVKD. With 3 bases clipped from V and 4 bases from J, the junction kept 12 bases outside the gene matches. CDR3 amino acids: CAISDSDRAKWSDTQYF. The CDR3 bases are TGTGCCATCAGTGATTCGGACAGGGCAAAGTGGTCAGATACGCAGTATTTT.

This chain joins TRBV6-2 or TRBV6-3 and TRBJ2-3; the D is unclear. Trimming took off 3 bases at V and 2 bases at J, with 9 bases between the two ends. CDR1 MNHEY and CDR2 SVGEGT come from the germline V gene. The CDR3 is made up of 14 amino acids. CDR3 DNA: TGTGCCAGCAGTTATTCTGAGATCACAGATACGCAGTATTTT. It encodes CASSYSEITDTQYF.

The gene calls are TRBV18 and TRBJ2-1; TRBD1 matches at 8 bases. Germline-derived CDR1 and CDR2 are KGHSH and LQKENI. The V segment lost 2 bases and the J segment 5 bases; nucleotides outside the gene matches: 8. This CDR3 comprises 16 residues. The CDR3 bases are TGTGCCAGCTCACCATGGCAGGGGGCAGTCAACAATGAGCAGTTCTTC. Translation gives CASSPWQGAVNNEQFF.

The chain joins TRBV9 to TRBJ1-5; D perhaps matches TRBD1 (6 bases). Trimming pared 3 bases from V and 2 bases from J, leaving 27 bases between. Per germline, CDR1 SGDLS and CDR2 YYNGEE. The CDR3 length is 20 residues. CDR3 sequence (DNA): TGTGCCAGCAGCGGTAGCCTAGGACAGTGCCTATCCTGGGGCAATCAGCCCCAGCATTTT. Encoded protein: CASSGSLGQCLSWGNQPQHF.

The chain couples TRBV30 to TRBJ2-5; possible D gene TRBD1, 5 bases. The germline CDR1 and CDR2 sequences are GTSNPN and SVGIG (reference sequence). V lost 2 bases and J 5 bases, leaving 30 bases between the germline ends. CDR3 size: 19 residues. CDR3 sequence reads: CAWSIPSFPRQLPLETQYF. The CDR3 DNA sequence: TGTGCCTGGAGTATACCAAGTTTCCCAAGACAGTTGCCGCTCGAGACCCAGTACTTC.

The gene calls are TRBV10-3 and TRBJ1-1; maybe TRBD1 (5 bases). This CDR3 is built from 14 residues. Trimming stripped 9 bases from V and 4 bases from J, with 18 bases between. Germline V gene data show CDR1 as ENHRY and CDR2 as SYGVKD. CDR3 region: CAISEAGGGTEAFF. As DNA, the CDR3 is TGTGCCATTTCCGAGGCCGGGGGTGGCACTGAAGCTTTCTTT.

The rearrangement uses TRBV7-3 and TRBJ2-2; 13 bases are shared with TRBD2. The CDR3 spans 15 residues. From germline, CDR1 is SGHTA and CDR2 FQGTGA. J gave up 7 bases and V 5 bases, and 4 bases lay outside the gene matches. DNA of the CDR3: TGTGCCAGCAGCCAGGGACTAGCGGGGTACGGGGAGCTGTTTTTT. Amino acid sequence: CASSQGLAGYGELFF.

The CDR3 DNA reads TGTGCCAGCAGCTTGGTACAGGGTCCCTCCTACGAGCAGTACTTC. Encoded protein: CASSLVQGPSYEQYF. The rearrangement joins TRBV5-4 to TRBJ2-7; weak D call: TRBD1 (6 bases). The CDR3 has 15 residues. The V and J ends lost 0 bases and 0 bases respectively, with 10 bases between them. Germline V gene sequence: CDR1 SGHNT, CDR2 YYREEE (reference sequence).

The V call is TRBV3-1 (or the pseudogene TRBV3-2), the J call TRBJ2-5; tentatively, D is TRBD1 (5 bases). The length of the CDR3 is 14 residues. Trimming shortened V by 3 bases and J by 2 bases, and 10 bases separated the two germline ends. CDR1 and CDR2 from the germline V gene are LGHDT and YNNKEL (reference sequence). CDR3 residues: CASSQQGGQETQYF. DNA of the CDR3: TGTGCCAGCAGCCAGCAGGGTGGGCAAGAGACCCAGTACTTC.

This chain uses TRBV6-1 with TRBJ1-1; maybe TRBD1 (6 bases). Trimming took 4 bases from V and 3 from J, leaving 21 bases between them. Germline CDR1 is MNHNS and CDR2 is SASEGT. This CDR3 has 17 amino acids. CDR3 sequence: CASSARQVPERDTEAFF. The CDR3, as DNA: TGTGCCAGCAGTGCCCGACAGGTACCTGAACGAGACACTGAAGCTTTCTTT.

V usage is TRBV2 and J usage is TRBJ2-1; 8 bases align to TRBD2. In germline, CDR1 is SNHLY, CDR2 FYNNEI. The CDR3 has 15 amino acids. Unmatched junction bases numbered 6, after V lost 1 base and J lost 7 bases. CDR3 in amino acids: CASSEEAGVLNEQFF. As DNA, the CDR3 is TGTGCCAGCAGTGAAGAAGCGGGAGTGTTGAATGAGCAGTTCTTC.

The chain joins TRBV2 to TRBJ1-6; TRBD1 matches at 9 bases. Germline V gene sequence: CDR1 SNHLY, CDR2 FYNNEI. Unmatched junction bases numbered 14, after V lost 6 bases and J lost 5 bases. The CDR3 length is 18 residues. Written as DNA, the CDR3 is TGTGCCAGCAGGTTCCCGGGACAGGGTGTAGTTAATAATTCACCCCTCCACTTT. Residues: CASRFPGQGVVNNSPLHF.

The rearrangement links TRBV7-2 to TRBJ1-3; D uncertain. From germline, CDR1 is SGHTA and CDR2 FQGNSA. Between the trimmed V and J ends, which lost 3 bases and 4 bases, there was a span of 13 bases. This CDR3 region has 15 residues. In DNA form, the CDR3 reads TGTGCCAGCAGCTTGGAGGGCGGTCGAGGAAACACCATATATTTT. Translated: CASSLEGGRGNTIYF.

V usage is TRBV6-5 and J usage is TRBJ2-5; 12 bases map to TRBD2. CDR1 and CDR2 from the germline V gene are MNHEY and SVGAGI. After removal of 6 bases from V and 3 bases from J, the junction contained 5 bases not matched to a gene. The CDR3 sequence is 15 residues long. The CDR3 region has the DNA TGTGCCAGCAGCCACCTAGCGGGAGGGGAAGAGACCCAGTACTTC. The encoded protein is CASSHLAGGEETQYF.

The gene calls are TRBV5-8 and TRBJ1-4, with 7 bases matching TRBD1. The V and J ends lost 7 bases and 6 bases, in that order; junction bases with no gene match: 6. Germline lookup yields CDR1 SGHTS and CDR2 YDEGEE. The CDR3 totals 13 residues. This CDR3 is CASQTGLDEKLFF. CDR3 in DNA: TGTGCCAGCCAGACAGGGCTCGATGAAAAACTGTTTTTT.

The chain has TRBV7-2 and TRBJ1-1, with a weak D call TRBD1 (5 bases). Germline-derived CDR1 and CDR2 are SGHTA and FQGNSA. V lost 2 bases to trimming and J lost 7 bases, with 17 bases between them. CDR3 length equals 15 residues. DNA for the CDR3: TGTGCCAGCAGCTTAAAGGGTGGGGGGATAGGTGAAGCTTTCTTT. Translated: CASSLKGGGIGEAFF.

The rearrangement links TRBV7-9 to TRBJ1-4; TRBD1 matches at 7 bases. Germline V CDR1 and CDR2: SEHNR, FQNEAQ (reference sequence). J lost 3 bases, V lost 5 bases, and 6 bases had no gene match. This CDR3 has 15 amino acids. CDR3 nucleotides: TGTGCCAGCAGCGTACGACAGGGACCTAATGAAAAACTGTTTTTT. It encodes CASSVRQGPNEKLFF.

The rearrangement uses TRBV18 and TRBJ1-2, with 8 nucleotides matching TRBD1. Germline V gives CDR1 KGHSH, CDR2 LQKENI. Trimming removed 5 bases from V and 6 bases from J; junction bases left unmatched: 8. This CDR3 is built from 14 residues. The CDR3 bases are TGTGCCAGCTCATCCGGGACAGGTTCTAATGGCTACACCTTC. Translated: CASSSGTGSNGYTF. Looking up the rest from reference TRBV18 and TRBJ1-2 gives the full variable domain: NAGVMQNPRHLVRRRGQEARLRCSPMKGHSHVYWYRQLPEEGLKFMVYLQKENIIDESGMPKERFSAEFPKEGPSILRIQQVVRGDSAAYFCASSSGTGSNGYTFGSGTRLTVV.

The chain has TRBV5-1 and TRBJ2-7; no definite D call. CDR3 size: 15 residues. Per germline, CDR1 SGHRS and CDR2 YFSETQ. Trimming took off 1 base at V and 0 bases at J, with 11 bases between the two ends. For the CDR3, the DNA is TGCGCCAGCAGCTTGATACCTTCAGGCTCCTACGAGCAGTACTTC. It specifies CASSLIPSGSYEQYF.